This TCR beta chain was obtained from a study of blood T cell repertoires in COVID-19. About the research overall: From T cells, B-cell-depleted T cells, or PBMCs came the material, which was cDNA or gDNA.

This table comes from immunoSEQ multiplex PCR, and its TCRdb copy is limited to in-frame clones, with some not included. The sample records approximately 280,000 clones, roughly 90% being singletons. J was trimmed by 7 bases and V by 4 bases; bases with no gene match: 3. The germline gives CDR1 LNHNV, CDR2 YYDKDF (reference sequence). The CDR3 runs 12 residues. The TCR originated in a man aged 18 to 29 with active or convalescent COVID-19. V gene TRBV15 combines with J gene TRBJ1-1; 7 positions agree with TRBD1. The sequenced material came from peripheral blood. The CDR3, as DNA: TGTGCCACCAGCACCGACAGGGTTGAAGCTTTCTTT. It is translated as CATSTDRVEAFF.